This T cell receptor beta chain came from a study of T cells in localized non-small cell lung cancer. Study-wide findings and caveats: Because researchers sequenced only one region of the tumor, heterogeneity is still possible. The study found T cell clonality highest in uninvolved adjacent lung, above tumor.

The data were produced by immunoSEQ multiplex PCR, yet TCRdb's version contains in-frame clones alone and is incomplete. This table has approximately 1,500 clones, approximately 20% appearing once. J was trimmed by 3 bases and V by 5 bases; bases with no gene match: 3. The CDR3 runs 14 residues. Germline V lookup: CDR1 SGHNT, CDR2 YENEEA. On this clone: Its target is not known.

This clonotype originated in a male donor at least 60 years old with stage III squamous cell lung carcinoma. V gene TRBV11-3 combines with J gene TRBJ2-7; TRBD2 agrees at 11 bases. This sample comprised lung tumor tissue, obtained before any cancer treatment. The CDR3 nucleotides are TGTGCCAGCAGCACGGGGACTAGCGGCTACGAGCAGTACTTC. Protein: CASSTGTSGYEQYF.